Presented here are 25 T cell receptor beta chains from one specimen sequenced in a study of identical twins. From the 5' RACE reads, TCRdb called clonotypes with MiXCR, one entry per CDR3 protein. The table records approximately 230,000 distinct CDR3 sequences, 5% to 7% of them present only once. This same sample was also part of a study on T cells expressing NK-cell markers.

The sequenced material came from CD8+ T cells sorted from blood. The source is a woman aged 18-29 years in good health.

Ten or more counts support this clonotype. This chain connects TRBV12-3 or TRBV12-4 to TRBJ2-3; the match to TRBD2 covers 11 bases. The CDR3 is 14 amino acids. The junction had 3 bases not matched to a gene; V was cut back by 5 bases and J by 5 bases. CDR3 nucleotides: TGTGCCAGCAGTGGTAGCGGGGGGGTAGATACGCAGTATTTT. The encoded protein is CASSGSGGVDTQYF.

CDR3 nucleotide sequence: TGTGCCAGCAGTCAGACAGGGGCGTTCGGCAATTCACCCCTCCACTTT. This sequence encodes CASSQTGAFGNSPLHF. The chain uses TRBV6-2 or TRBV6-3 and TRBJ1-6; 8 nucleotides align to TRBD1. CDR1 and CDR2 from the germline V gene are MNHEY and SVGEGT. With V trimmed by 5 bases and J by 7 bases, 10 bases remained unmatched. This CDR3 has 16 residues.

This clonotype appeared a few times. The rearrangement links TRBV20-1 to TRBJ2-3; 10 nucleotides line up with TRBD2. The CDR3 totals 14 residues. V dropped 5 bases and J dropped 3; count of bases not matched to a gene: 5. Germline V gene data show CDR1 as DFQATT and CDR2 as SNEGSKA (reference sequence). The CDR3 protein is CSAFLAGDTDTQYF. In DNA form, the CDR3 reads TGCAGTGCTTTCCTAGCGGGGGATACAGATACGCAGTATTTT.

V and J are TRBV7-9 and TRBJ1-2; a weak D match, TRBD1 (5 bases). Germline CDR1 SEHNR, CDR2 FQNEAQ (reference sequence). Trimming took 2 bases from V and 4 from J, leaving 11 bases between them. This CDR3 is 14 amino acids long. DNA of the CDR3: TGTGCCAGCAGCTTAATAAGGGGCTTCTATGGCTACACCTTC. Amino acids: CASSLIRGFYGYTF.

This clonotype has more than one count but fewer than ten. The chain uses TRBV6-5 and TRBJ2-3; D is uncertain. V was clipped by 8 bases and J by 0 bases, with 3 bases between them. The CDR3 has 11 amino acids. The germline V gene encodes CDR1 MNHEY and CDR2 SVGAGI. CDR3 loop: CASWSTDTQYF. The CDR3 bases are TGTGCCAGCTGGAGCACAGATACGCAGTATTTT.

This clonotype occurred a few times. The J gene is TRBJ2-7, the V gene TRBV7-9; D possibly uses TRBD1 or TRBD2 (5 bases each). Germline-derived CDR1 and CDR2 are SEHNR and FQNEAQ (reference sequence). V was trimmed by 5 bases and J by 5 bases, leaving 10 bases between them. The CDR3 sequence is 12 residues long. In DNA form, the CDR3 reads TGTGCCAGCAGCGCCGGGGCGGACGAGCAGTACTTC. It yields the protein CASSAGADEQYF.

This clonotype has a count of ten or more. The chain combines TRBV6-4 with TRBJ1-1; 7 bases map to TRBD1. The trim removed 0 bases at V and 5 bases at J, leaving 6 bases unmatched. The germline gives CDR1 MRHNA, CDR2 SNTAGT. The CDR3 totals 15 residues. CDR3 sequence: CASSDSAGGKTEAFF. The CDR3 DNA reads TGTGCCAGCAGTGACTCCGCAGGGGGAAAGACTGAAGCTTTCTTT.

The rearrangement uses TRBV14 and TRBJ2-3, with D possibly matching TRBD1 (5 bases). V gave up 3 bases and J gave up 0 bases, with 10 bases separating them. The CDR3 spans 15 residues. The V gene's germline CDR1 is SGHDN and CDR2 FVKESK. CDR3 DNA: TGTGCCAGCAGCCACCGACAGACTAGCACAGATACGCAGTATTTT. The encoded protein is CASSHRQTSTDTQYF.

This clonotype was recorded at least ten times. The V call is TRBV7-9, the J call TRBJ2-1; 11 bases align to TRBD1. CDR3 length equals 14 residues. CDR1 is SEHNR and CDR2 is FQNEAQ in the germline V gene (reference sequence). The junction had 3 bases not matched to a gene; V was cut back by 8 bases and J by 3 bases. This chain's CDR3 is CASPGTGGYNEQFF. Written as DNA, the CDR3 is TGTGCCAGCCCCGGGACAGGGGGCTACAATGAGCAGTTCTTC.

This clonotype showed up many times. The CDR3 sequence is CSVQYNEQFF. In nucleotides, the CDR3 is TGCAGCGTTCAATACAATGAGCAGTTCTTC. The V gene is TRBV29-1, the J gene TRBJ2-1; D remains unclear. V was shortened by 5 bases and J by 4 bases, with 3 bases between the two germline ends. The CDR3 totals 10 residues. Germline loops: CDR1 SQVTM, CDR2 ANQGSEA.

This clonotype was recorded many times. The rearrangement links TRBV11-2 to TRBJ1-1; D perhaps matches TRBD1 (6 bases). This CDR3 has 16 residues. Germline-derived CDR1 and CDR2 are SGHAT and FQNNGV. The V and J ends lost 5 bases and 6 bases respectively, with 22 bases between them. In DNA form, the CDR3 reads TGTGCCAGCAGCCGGACAGCGGGAGACGTGGGGGCTGAAGCTTTCTTT. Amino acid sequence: CASSRTAGDVGAEAFF. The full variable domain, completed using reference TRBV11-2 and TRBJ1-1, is EAGVAQSPRYKIIEKRQSVAFWCNPISGHATLYWYQQILGQGPKLLIQFQNNGVVDDSQLPKDRFSAERLKGVDSTLKIQPAKLEDSAVYLCASSRTAGDVGAEAFFGQGTRLTVV.

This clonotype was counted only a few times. DNA of the CDR3: TGTGCCACCAGCGGCCGGGACAGGGTTGAGACCCAGTACTTC. This translates into CATSGRDRVETQYF. This rearrangement joins TRBV15 to TRBJ2-5, with 9 nucleotides matching TRBD1. The CDR3 contains 14 residues. Germline V CDR1 and CDR2: LNHNV, YYDKDF (reference sequence). Trimming removed 5 bases from V and 5 bases from J; junction bases left unmatched: 6.

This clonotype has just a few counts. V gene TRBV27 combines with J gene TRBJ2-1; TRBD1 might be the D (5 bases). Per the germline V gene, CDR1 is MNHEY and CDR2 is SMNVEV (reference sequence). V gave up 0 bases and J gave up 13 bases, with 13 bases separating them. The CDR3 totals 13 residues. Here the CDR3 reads CASSLSKGESQFF. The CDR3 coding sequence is TGTGCCAGCAGTTTATCGAAAGGGGAATCTCAGTTCTTC.

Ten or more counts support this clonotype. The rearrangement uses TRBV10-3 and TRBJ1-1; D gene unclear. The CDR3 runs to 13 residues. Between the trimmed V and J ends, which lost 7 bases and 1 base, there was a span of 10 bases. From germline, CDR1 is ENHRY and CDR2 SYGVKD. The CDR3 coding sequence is TGTGCCATCATATCGGGATGGAACACTGAAGCTTTCTTT. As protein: CAIISGWNTEAFF.

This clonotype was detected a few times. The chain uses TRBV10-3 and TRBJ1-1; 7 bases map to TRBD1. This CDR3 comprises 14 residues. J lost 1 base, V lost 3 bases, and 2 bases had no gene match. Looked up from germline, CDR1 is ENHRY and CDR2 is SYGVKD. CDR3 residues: CAISERQGNTEAFF. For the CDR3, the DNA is TGTGCCATCAGTGAACGACAGGGGAACACTGAAGCTTTCTTT.

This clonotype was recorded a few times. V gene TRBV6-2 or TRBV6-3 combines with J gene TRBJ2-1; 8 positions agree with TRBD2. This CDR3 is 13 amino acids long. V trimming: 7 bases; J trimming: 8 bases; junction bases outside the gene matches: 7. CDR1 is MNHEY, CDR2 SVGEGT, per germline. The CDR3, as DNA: TGTGCCAGCATACAAGCGGGAGTGCATGAGCAGTTCTTC. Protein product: CASIQAGVHEQFF.

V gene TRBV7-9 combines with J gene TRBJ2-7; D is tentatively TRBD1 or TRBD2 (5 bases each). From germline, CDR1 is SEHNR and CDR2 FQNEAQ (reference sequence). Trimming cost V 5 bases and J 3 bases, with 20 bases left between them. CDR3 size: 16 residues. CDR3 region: CASSLAWQGPHYEQYF. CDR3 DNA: TGTGCCAGCAGCCTCGCCTGGCAGGGACCCCACTACGAGCAGTACTTC. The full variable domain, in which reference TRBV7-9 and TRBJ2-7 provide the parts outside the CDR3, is DTGVSQNPRHKITKRGQNVTFRCDPISEHNRLYWYRQTLGQGPEFLTYFQNEAQLEKSRLLSDRFSAERPKGSFSTLEIQRTEQGDSAMYLCASSLAWQGPHYEQYFGPGTRLTVT.

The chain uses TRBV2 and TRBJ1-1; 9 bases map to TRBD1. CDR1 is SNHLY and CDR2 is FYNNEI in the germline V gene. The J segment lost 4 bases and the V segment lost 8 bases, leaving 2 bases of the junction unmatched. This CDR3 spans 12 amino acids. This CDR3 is CASGTGLTEAFF. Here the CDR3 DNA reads TGTGCCAGCGGGACAGGGCTCACTGAAGCTTTCTTT.

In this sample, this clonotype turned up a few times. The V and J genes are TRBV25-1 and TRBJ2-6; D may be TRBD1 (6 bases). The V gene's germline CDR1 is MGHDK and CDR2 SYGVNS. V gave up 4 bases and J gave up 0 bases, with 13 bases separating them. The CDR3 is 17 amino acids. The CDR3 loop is CASSGTGQSSGANVLTF. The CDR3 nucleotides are TGTGCCAGCAGTGGTACAGGGCAATCCTCTGGGGCCAACGTCCTGACTTTC.

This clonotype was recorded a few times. CDR3 sequence reads: CASSPRLAASTDTQYF. In nucleotides, the CDR3 is TGTGCCAGCAGCCCTAGACTAGCGGCAAGCACAGATACGCAGTATTTT. The V and J genes are TRBV7-6 and TRBJ2-3, with 9 nucleotides matching TRBD2. This CDR3 is 16 amino acids long. Looked up from germline, CDR1 is SGHVS and CDR2 is FNYEAQ. J gave up 0 bases and V 5 bases, and 6 bases lay outside the gene matches.

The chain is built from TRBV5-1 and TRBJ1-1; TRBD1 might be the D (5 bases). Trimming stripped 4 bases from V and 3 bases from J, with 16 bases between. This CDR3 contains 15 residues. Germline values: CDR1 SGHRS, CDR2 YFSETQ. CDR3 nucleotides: TGCGCCAGCAGCCTAGCGACAGACGGGTACACTGAAGCTTTCTTT. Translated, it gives CASSLATDGYTEAFF.

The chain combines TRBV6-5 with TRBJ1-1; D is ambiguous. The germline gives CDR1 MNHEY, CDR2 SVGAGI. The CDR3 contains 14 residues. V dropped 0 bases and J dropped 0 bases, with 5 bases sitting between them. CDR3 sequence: CASSYSMMNTEAFF. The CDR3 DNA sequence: TGTGCCAGCAGTTACTCGATGATGAACACTGAAGCTTTCTTT.

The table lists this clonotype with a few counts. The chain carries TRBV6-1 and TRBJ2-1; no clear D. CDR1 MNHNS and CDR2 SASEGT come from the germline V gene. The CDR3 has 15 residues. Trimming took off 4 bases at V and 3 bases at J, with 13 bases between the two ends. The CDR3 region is CASSVGIPNYNEQFF. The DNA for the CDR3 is TGTGCCAGCAGTGTAGGGATTCCCAACTACAATGAGCAGTTCTTC.

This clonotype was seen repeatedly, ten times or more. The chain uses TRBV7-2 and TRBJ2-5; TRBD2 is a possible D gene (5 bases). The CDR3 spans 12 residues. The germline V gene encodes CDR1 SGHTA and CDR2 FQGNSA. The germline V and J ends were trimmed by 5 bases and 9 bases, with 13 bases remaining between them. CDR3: CASSRDWLAQYF. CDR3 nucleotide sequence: TGTGCCAGCAGCCGGGATTGGCTAGCCCAGTACTTC.

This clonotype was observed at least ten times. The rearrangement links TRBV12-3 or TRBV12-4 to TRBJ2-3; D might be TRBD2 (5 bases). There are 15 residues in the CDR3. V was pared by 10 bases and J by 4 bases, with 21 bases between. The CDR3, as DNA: TGTGCCACCAGAGGGCCCGGAAGGCGGGCAGATACGCAGTATTTT. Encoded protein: CATRGPGRRADTQYF.